One and the same sample provided the 20 T cell receptor beta chains below, sequenced in a study of cytomegalovirus exposure and HLA in healthy donors. Some clones are missing from TCRdb's copy, which holds only in-frame ones; the method was immunoSEQ multiplex PCR. This sample yields 95,000 to 150,000 clones, of which approximately 92% are seen a single time; approximately 1.1% belongs to the top ten. The material sequenced was PBMCs. All receptors come from a woman aged 18-30 years in good health and CMV-seronegative.

The chain couples TRBV5-1 to TRBJ2-5, with D hard to call. With 4 bases removed from V and 5 bases from J, the gap between germline ends came to 12 bases. The CDR3 sequence is 13 residues long. Germline CDR1 SGHRS, CDR2 YFSETQ. CDR3 region: CASSPEYFETQYF. The CDR3 nucleotides are TGCGCCAGCAGCCCGGAGTATTTTGAGACCCAGTACTTC.

This clone was seen only a few times. The J gene is TRBJ1-5, the V gene TRBV28; TRBD1 aligns across 9 bases. The germline CDR1 and CDR2 sequences are MDHEN and SYDVKM. The CDR3 runs to 16 residues. Trimming took 3 bases from V and 6 from J; bases not matched to a gene: 9. The CDR3 sequence: CASSFPADRGFQPQHF. CDR3 in DNA: TGTGCCAGCAGTTTCCCGGCCGACAGGGGGTTTCAGCCCCAGCATTTT.

This clone was picked up a small number of times. The genes are TRBV2 and TRBJ2-7; TRBD1 agrees at 8 bases. Trimming at V came to 6 bases and at J to 6 bases, leaving 7 bases not matched to a gene. Germline CDR1 reads SNHLY; CDR2 reads FYNNEI. The CDR3 is 13 residues long. CDR3 nucleotide sequence: TGTGCCAGCAGGAGGAGGACAGGGCTCGAGCAGTACGTC. It codes for CASRRRTGLEQYV.

CDR3 in amino acids: CASSPTGGSGANVLTF. CDR3 coding DNA: TGTGCCAGCAGTCCTACAGGGGGCTCTGGGGCCAACGTCCTGACTTTC. This chain links TRBV11-3 with TRBJ2-6, with TRBD1 matching 8 bases. This CDR3 has 16 residues. Trimming took 6 bases from V and 0 from J; bases not matched to a gene: 4. Germline V gene data show CDR1 as SGHNT and CDR2 as YENEEA.

This chain joins TRBV19 and TRBJ1-4; D perhaps matches TRBD1 (5 bases). The CDR3 extends over 13 amino acids. Germline-derived CDR1 and CDR2 are LNHDA and SQIVND (reference sequence). Trimming took 9 bases from V and 8 from J, leaving 16 bases between them. The CDR3 sequence is CASSSSGLEKLFF. The CDR3, as DNA: TGTGCCAGCAGCTCCTCAGGGCTAGAAAAACTGTTTTTT.

This chain joins TRBV20-1 and TRBJ1-5; D is unclear. V lost 1 base to trimming and J lost 11 bases, with 9 bases between them. This CDR3 is 11 amino acids long. The germline gives CDR1 DFQATT, CDR2 SNEGSKA (reference sequence). The CDR3 bases are TGCAGTGCTAGAGTTGGGGAGACCCAGCATTTT. Translating gives CSARVGETQHF.

V gene TRBV30 combines with J gene TRBJ1-3; no clear D. Germline lookup yields CDR1 GTSNPN and CDR2 SVGIG (reference sequence). CDR3 length: 14 residues. The V end lost 2 bases, the J end lost 0 bases, and 8 bases lay between the germline ends. CDR3 sequence (DNA): TGTGCCTGGAGTTTACTGAGCTCTGGAAACACCATATATTTT. It specifies CAWSLLSSGNTIYF. Complete variable domain (other parts from reference TRBV30 and TRBJ1-3): SQTIHQWPATLVQPVGSPLSLECTVEGTSNPNLYWYRQAAGRGLQLLFYSVGIGQISSEVPQNLSASRPQDRQFILSSKKLLLSDSGFYLCAWSLLSSGNTIYFGEGSWLTVV.

The V gene is TRBV4-2, the J gene TRBJ2-2; 9 bases map to TRBD2. The junction had 14 bases not matched to a gene; V was cut back by 2 bases and J by 7 bases. The CDR3 runs to 18 residues. CDR1 and CDR2 from the germline V gene are LGHNA and YNFKEQ. CDR3 coding DNA: TGTGCCAGCAGCCAAAGTTATAGCGGGAGTTCTCAAGGCGGGGAGCTGTTTTTT. It is translated as CASSQSYSGSSQGGELFF.

This chain joins TRBV30 and TRBJ1-4, with 12 nucleotides matching TRBD1. This CDR3 comprises 16 residues. Germline assignment: CDR1 GTSNPN and CDR2 SVGIG (reference sequence). V lost 4 bases and J lost 8; bases outside the gene matches: 11. Here the CDR3 reads CAWTSSPGTGGEKLFF. DNA for the CDR3: TGTGCCTGGACTTCATCCCCCGGGACAGGGGGCGAAAAACTGTTTTTT.

This chain uses TRBV6-5 with TRBJ1-2; maybe TRBD1 (6 bases). Trimming took off 2 bases at V and 0 bases at J, with 13 bases between the two ends. CDR1 MNHEY and CDR2 SVGAGI come from the germline V gene. This CDR3 comprises 16 residues. For the CDR3, the DNA is TGTGCCAGCAGTTACACGACAGGTGCCTCTAACTATGGCTACACCTTC. Amino acids: CASSYTTGASNYGYTF.

The V call is TRBV6-1, the J call TRBJ1-3, with TRBD1 matching over 9 bases. J lost 0 bases, V lost 3 bases, and 3 bases had no gene match. CDR1 and CDR2 from the germline V gene are MNHNS and SASEGT. The CDR3 sequence is 16 residues long. Here the CDR3 reads CASSETGGFSGNTIYF. CDR3 in DNA: TGTGCCAGCAGTGAGACAGGGGGATTCTCTGGAAACACCATATATTTT.

This chain links TRBV6-1 with TRBJ1-1; a possible D gene is TRBD1 (6 bases). The CDR3 consists of 15 residues. Germline lookup yields CDR1 MNHNS and CDR2 SASEGT. Trimming pared 2 bases from V and 0 bases from J, leaving 10 bases between. CDR3: CASSEWGRMNTEAFF. Written as DNA, the CDR3 is TGTGCCAGCAGTGAATGGGGGCGTATGAACACTGAAGCTTTCTTT.

The chain employs TRBV29-1 and TRBJ2-1; a possible D gene is TRBD1 (5 bases). Per germline, CDR1 SQVTM and CDR2 ANQGSEA. V was clipped by 1 base and J by 9 bases, with 13 bases between them. CDR3 length: 13 amino acids. Written as DNA, the CDR3 is TGCAGCGTTGAAGTTAACTGGGGCGGTGAGCAGTTCTTC. Its translation is CSVEVNWGGEQFF.

The chain joins TRBV10-1 to TRBJ2-7; 7 bases are a match to TRBD2. V lost 6 bases to trimming and J lost 0 bases; unmatched junction nucleotides: 8. Per germline, CDR1 WNHNN and CDR2 SYGVQD (reference sequence). The CDR3 sequence is 15 residues long. CDR3 sequence: CASRAGRVLSYEQYV. The CDR3 DNA is TGCGCCAGCAGGGCGGGGAGGGTGCTCTCCTACGAGCAGTACGTC.

The rearrangement joins TRBV4-1 to TRBJ1-3; D may be TRBD1 (6 bases). The germline CDR1 and CDR2 sequences are MGHRA and YSYEKL. V was shortened by 4 bases and J by 0 bases, with 10 bases between the two germline ends. The CDR3 loop spans 15 amino acids. CDR3 coding DNA: TGCGCCAGCAGCCTTACAGGGTCCTCTGGAAACACCATATATTTT. As protein: CASSLTGSSGNTIYF.

The chain has TRBV4-2 and TRBJ2-2, with 9 nucleotides matching TRBD1. The germline V gene has CDR1 LGHNA and CDR2 YNFKEQ. This CDR3 has 16 amino acids. The junction had 5 bases not matched to a gene; V was cut back by 1 base and J by 5 bases. The CDR3 region has the DNA TGTGCCAGCAGCCAAGGAGGGACAGGGCGGACCGGGGAGCTGTTTTTT. This encodes CASSQGGTGRTGELFF.

This rearrangement joins TRBV4-3 to TRBJ2-7; D unclear. The CDR3 has 16 amino acids. From germline, CDR1 is LGHNA and CDR2 YSLEER. Trimming removed 1 base from V and 0 bases from J, with 13 bases in between. CDR3 sequence (DNA): TGCGCCAGCAGCCAAGGTCGCGGCGGAAGCTCCTACGAGCAGTACTTC. This encodes CASSQGRGGSSYEQYF.

This chain uses TRBV7-8 with TRBJ1-4; no definite D call. Germline V lookup: CDR1 SGHVS, CDR2 FQNEAQ. The CDR3 totals 16 residues. The ends were cut back, 4 bases at V and 6 bases at J, with 18 bases in the middle. CDR3 sequence: CASSSFRRGLDEKLFF. DNA of the CDR3: TGTGCCAGCAGCTCTTTTCGGAGAGGCTTGGATGAAAAACTGTTTTTT.

J is TRBJ2-2 and V is TRBV4-1; 8 bases agree with TRBD2. This CDR3 contains 15 residues. V gave up 5 bases and J gave up 4 bases; unmatched junction bases: 6. Germline loops: CDR1 MGHRA, CDR2 YSYEKL. As DNA, the CDR3 is TGCGCCAGCAGCGACGGGGGGGCCAGCACCGGGGAGCTGTTTTTT. Protein sequence: CASSDGGASTGELFF.

This chain connects TRBV19 to TRBJ1-2; 9 bases fit TRBD1. The ends lost 10 bases at V and 2 bases at J; junction bases unmatched: 5. CDR3 length equals 13 residues. Germline CDR1 LNHDA, CDR2 SQIVND (reference sequence). The CDR3 bases are TGTGCCACTTTGGGACAGGGAAACTATGGCTACACCTTC. Translating it yields CATLGQGNYGYTF.